A selection of T cell receptor beta chains follows, all from one sample in a study of OX40 agonist ivuxolimab in advanced cancers. Clones were sequenced by immunoSEQ multiplex PCR, and TCRdb holds only the in-frame ones, with some missing. The sample holds roughly 110,000 clones, around 90% seen once. Sequencing was performed on CD4+ or CD8+ T cells sorted from blood, taken in a trial of the OX40 agonist ivuxolimab. The receptors shown here come from an adult with an advanced solid tumor such as melanoma, head and neck, liver or kidney cancer. Each CDR3 is given with its conserved first and last residue. Each record gives: V gene, clone size, J gene, D gene, CDR3 DNA, CDR3 protein. D genes are given only for firm matches. Expanded clones are given a class, and other clones once, few, many or no size at all.

v_call: TRBV28; clone_size: -; j_call: TRBJ1-1; d_call: -; cdr3_nt: TGTGCCAGCCTGACCGACAGGAACACTGAAGCTTTCTTT; cdr3_aa: CASLTDRNTEAFF
v_call: TRBV11-3; clone_size: -; j_call: TRBJ2-1; d_call: -; cdr3_nt: TGTGCCAGCAGCTTAGTCCAGGGAAATGAGCAGTTCTTC; cdr3_aa: CASSLVQGNEQFF
v_call: TRBV7-9; clone_size: -; j_call: TRBJ2-1; d_call: TRBD2; cdr3_nt: TGTGCCAGCAGCTTCGGCGGGAGCATCTACAATGAGCAGTTCTTC; cdr3_aa: CASSFGGSIYNEQFF
v_call: TRBV5-1; clone_size: -; j_call: TRBJ1-1; d_call: -; cdr3_nt: TGCGCCAGCAGCTTGTCTACGAACACTGAAGCTTTCTTT; cdr3_aa: CASSLSTNTEAFF
v_call: TRBV5-1; clone_size: -; j_call: TRBJ2-4; d_call: TRBD1; cdr3_nt: TGCGCCAGCAGCCTCGGGACAGGGGATGACATTCAGTACTTC; cdr3_aa: CASSLGTGDDIQYF
v_call: TRBV18; clone_size: -; j_call: TRBJ1-3; d_call: -; cdr3_nt: TGTGCCAGCTCACCAGTAACGGAGCCTGGAAACACCATATATTTT; cdr3_aa: CASSPVTEPGNTIYF
v_call: TRBV4-3; clone_size: -; j_call: TRBJ1-2; d_call: TRBD1; cdr3_nt: TGCGCCAGCAGCGGATGGGGGACAGGGGACTATGGCTACACCTTC; cdr3_aa: CASSGWGTGDYGYTF
v_call: TRBV9; clone_size: -; j_call: TRBJ1-1; d_call: -; cdr3_nt: TGTGCCAGCAGCGTAAGAGCAGCGAACACTGAAGCTTTCTTT; cdr3_aa: CASSVRAANTEAFF
v_call: TRBV5-1; clone_size: -; j_call: TRBJ1-3; d_call: -; cdr3_nt: TGCGCCAGCAGCTTGGTCGGGCAGGATGGAAACACCATATATTTT; cdr3_aa: CASSLVGQDGNTIYF
v_call: TRBV6-5; clone_size: -; j_call: TRBJ2-7; d_call: -; cdr3_nt: TGTGCCAGCACGTCGATTACCTACGAGCAGTACTTC; cdr3_aa: CASTSITYEQYF
v_call: TRBV2; clone_size: -; j_call: TRBJ1-2; d_call: TRBD1; cdr3_nt: TGTGCCAGCAGTTTCGGCAGGGGGGCCTATGGCTACACCTTC; cdr3_aa: CASSFGRGAYGYTF
v_call: TRBV28; clone_size: -; j_call: TRBJ2-7; d_call: -; cdr3_nt: TGTGCCAGCAGTTTGTCCACGGGGGCGTACGAGCAGTACTTC; cdr3_aa: CASSLSTGAYEQYF
v_call: TRBV5-7; clone_size: -; j_call: TRBJ1-2; d_call: TRBD1; cdr3_nt: TGTGCCAGCAGCTTACAACAGGGGTCTCGCTATGGCTACACCTTC; cdr3_aa: CASSLQQGSRYGYTF
v_call: TRBV5-8; clone_size: -; j_call: TRBJ1-5; d_call: TRBD1; cdr3_nt: TGTGCCAGCAGCTTGGAACTGTTCGGACAGGGAAATCAGCCCCAGCATTTT; cdr3_aa: CASSLELFGQGNQPQHF
v_call: TRBV28; clone_size: -; j_call: TRBJ1-1; d_call: TRBD1; cdr3_nt: TGTGCCAGCAGTATATACCTGACAGGGATGATCACTGAAGCTTTCTTT; cdr3_aa: CASSIYLTGMITEAFF
v_call: TRBV28; clone_size: -; j_call: TRBJ1-5; d_call: -; cdr3_nt: TGTGCCAGCAGTTCCGAGGGGGGCAGGGTCGATCAGCCCCAGCATTTT; cdr3_aa: CASSSEGGRVDQPQHF
v_call: TRBV4-1; clone_size: -; j_call: TRBJ1-4; d_call: -; cdr3_nt: TGCGCCAGCAGCCTATTACGGGGTGAAAAACTGTTTTTT; cdr3_aa: CASSLLRGEKLFF
v_call: TRBV28; clone_size: -; j_call: TRBJ2-7; d_call: -; cdr3_nt: TGTGCCAGCTTTGCCGGGACGGCTATCTACGAGCAGTACTTC; cdr3_aa: CASFAGTAIYEQYF
v_call: TRBV7-9; clone_size: -; j_call: TRBJ1-4; d_call: -; cdr3_nt: TGTGCCAGCAGCTTTGGGCAGACTGAAAAACTGTTTTTT; cdr3_aa: CASSFGQTEKLFF
v_call: TRBV30; clone_size: -; j_call: TRBJ2-3; d_call: -; cdr3_nt: TGTGCCTGGAGTGTACGCCGACCGGTGCTATACACAGATACGCAGTATTTT; cdr3_aa: CAWSVRRPVLYTDTQYF
v_call: TRBV5-4; clone_size: once; j_call: TRBJ2-1; d_call: TRBD1; cdr3_nt: TGTGCCAGCAGCTCGCCGGGACAGGGGGTCAATGAGCAGTTCTTC; cdr3_aa: CASSSPGQGVNEQFF
v_call: TRBV4-3; clone_size: -; j_call: TRBJ2-5; d_call: -; cdr3_nt: TGCGCCAGCAGCCAAGAGGGGGCAGGGGTGATCACCCAGTACTTC; cdr3_aa: CASSQEGAGVITQYF
v_call: TRBV28; clone_size: once; j_call: TRBJ1-4; d_call: -; cdr3_nt: TGTGCCAGCAGTTTAGTCGGGGAGGTGGTACGGGAAAAACTGTTTTTT; cdr3_aa: CASSLVGEVVREKLFF
v_call: TRBV25-1; clone_size: -; j_call: TRBJ2-3; d_call: -; cdr3_nt: TGTGCCAGCAGTGAATACCTCGCAGATACGCAGTATTTT; cdr3_aa: CASSEYLADTQYF
v_call: TRBV28; clone_size: -; j_call: TRBJ2-2; d_call: -; cdr3_nt: TGTGCCAGCGCCACAAGGACCGCGAACACCGGGGAGCTGTTTTTT; cdr3_aa: CASATRTANTGELFF
v_call: TRBV6-6; clone_size: -; j_call: TRBJ1-2; d_call: TRBD1; cdr3_nt: TGTGCCAGTGGAGACAGGGAAGACTATGGCTACACCTTC; cdr3_aa: CASGDREDYGYTF
v_call: TRBV5-4; clone_size: -; j_call: TRBJ2-7; d_call: -; cdr3_nt: TGTGCCAGCAGCTCCGTGGGACTCGCCTCCTACGAGCAGTACTTC; cdr3_aa: CASSSVGLASYEQYF
v_call: TRBV29-1; clone_size: -; j_call: TRBJ1-1; d_call: -; cdr3_nt: TGCAGCGTTGAACAGGGTGCATTGACGAACACTGAAGCTTTCTTT; cdr3_aa: CSVEQGALTNTEAFF
v_call: TRBV6-6; clone_size: -; j_call: TRBJ2-3; d_call: -; cdr3_nt: TGTGCCAGCAGCCACGGAGGGACTCACACAGATACGCAGTATTTT; cdr3_aa: CASSHGGTHTDTQYF
v_call: TRBV9; clone_size: -; j_call: TRBJ2-3; d_call: -; cdr3_nt: TGTGCCAGCAGCCAGGGGCAGCGGCGGGGCACAGATACGCAGTATTTT; cdr3_aa: CASSQGQRRGTDTQYF
v_call: TRBV11-2; clone_size: -; j_call: TRBJ2-7; d_call: TRBD2; cdr3_nt: TGTGCCAGCAGCCACCCACTAGCGGGAGGGCCGGGCGAGCAGTACTTC; cdr3_aa: CASSHPLAGGPGEQYF
v_call: TRBV2; clone_size: -; j_call: TRBJ2-7; d_call: TRBD2; cdr3_nt: TGTGCCAGCAGGGGGACTAGCGGGAGTTACGAGCAGTACTTC; cdr3_aa: CASRGTSGSYEQYF
v_call: TRBV19; clone_size: -; j_call: TRBJ2-1; d_call: -; cdr3_nt: TGTGCCAGTAGTATAGTCAGAGGAGGTGAGCAGTTCTTC; cdr3_aa: CASSIVRGGEQFF
v_call: TRBV7-6; clone_size: once; j_call: TRBJ1-3; d_call: -; cdr3_nt: TGTGCCAGCAAGCTTAGTACTGGGACCCCTGGAAACACCATATATTTT; cdr3_aa: CASKLSTGTPGNTIYF
v_call: TRBV7-8; clone_size: -; j_call: TRBJ1-5; d_call: -; cdr3_nt: TGTGCCAGCAGCCCCACCGGGACCCGAGGGGGGCCCCAGCATTTT; cdr3_aa: CASSPTGTRGGPQHF